Reported below is one TCR beta chain. Its specificity is unknown. Trimming removed 4 bases from V and 8 bases from J, with 17 bases in between. Germline V gene sequence: CDR1 MNHEY, CDR2 SMNVEV (reference sequence). CDR3 length: 14 residues. The entry originates in a study of T cell responses to AZD1222 COVID-19 vaccine. Study observations and caveats: None of the repertoires were sampled until the peak T cell response had passed. With two AZD1222 doses given, Spike-specific TCR breadth and depth both rose. Among the donors, most were white British and more were female, and clonal diversity was possibly underestimated. Nearly half of spike-specific TCRs reportedly target variant regions that are unmutated in the B.1.351 and B.1.1.7 variants.

Assay: immunoSEQ multiplex PCR; the TCRdb copy retains only in-frame clones and omits some. The sample carries under 200,000 clones, over 85% recorded once. The material was peripheral blood, obtained 28 days after the second dose of the MenACWY control vaccine. This chain links TRBV27 with TRBJ1-2; tentative D call: TRBD1 (6 bases). This clonotype was sampled from an adult who received the MenACWY meningococcal vaccine as a control. The CDR3 coding sequence is TGTGCCAGCAGTTCCGACAGGAGTCTACTGGGCTACACCTTC. It encodes CASSSDRSLLGYTF.